This record covers a single T cell receptor beta chain. Its antigen is as yet unknown. This sample was taken from a study of T cells after posttransplantation cyclophosphamide. Study outcomes and limitations: Later blood repertoires were often dominated by clones from the donor CD8+ memory compartment. Skin or GI-infiltrating T cells shared few TRB sequences with blood. Recipient CMV seropositivity and CMV reactivation strongly tracked TRB clonality.

Germline CDR1 reads SGHRS; CDR2 reads YFSETQ. The CDR3 has 15 amino acids. After removal of 7 bases from V and 1 base from J, the junction contained 4 bases not matched to a gene. Sequenced by immunoSEQ multiplex PCR; TCRdb stores in-frame clones only, minus some. The sample holds tens of thousands of clones, 85% to 90% seen once. The clonotype originates from a man aged 25 to 40 with a blood cancer, CMV-positive, and with a related stem cell donor. The V call is TRBV5-1, the J call TRBJ2-3; TRBD2 aligns across 12 bases. Sequencing was carried out using PBMCs. In nucleotides, the CDR3 is TGCGCCAGCTCAGGGACTAGCGGGCGCACAGATACGCAGTATTTT. Protein sequence: CASSGTSGRTDTQYF.